One TCR beta chain is described in this entry. Authors' methods: Reference gene primer amplification gave nucleated cell count estimates. The method was immunoSEQ multiplex PCR; TCRdb's version includes in-frame clones alone and lacks a portion of them. V and J calls and clone size are as listed in that table; D and trimming were resolved from the DNA. The sample records over 120,000 clones, around 81% being singletons. This record belongs to a study of blood T cell repertoires in COVID-19. About the study: COVID-19 samples from acute and convalescent phases originated in the United States, Italy and Spain. Sources were T cells, B-cell-depleted T cells, or PBMCs; the material itself was cDNA or gDNA.

V shed 6 bases, J shed 8 bases, and the junction held 12 bases outside the gene matches. Germline V CDR1 and CDR2: MNHEY, SVGEGT. CDR3 size: 15 residues. This rearrangement joins TRBV6-2 or TRBV6-3 to TRBJ2-1; the match to TRBD2 covers 8 bases. Sequencing was performed on peripheral blood. The receptor was derived from a human donor in a cohort sampled during active COVID-19. Written as DNA, the CDR3 is TGTGCCAGCAGCAAACCGGGACTAGGCTTGGATGAGCAGTTCTTC. This sequence encodes CASSKPGLGLDEQFF.